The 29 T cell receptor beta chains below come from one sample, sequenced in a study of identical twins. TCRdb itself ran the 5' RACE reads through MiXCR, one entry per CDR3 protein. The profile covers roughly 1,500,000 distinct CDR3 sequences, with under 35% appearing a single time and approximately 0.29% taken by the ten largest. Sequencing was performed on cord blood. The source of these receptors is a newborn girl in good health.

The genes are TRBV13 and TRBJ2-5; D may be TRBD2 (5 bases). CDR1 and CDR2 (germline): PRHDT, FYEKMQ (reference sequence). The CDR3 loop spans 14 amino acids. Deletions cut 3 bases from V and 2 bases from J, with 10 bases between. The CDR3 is CASSFGESQETQYF. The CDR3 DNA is TGTGCCAGCAGCTTCGGGGAGTCTCAAGAGACCCAGTACTTC.

The CDR3 sequence: CSASMGTQNLYGYTF. The DNA of the CDR3 is TGCAGTGCTAGTATGGGGACACAGAACCTCTATGGCTACACCTTC. The chain combines TRBV20-1 with TRBJ1-2; tentatively, D is TRBD1 (6 bases). Germline CDR1 DFQATT, CDR2 SNEGSKA (reference sequence). The CDR3 covers 15 residues. Trimming stripped 3 bases from V and 4 bases from J, with 18 bases between.

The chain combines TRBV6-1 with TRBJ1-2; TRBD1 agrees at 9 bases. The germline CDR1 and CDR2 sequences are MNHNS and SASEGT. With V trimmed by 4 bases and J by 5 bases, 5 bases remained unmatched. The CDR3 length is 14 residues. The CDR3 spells CASSGRDRVYGYTF. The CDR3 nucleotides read TGTGCCAGCAGTGGCCGGGACAGGGTTTATGGCTACACCTTC.

Here the CDR3 DNA reads TGTGCCAGCAATGGACTAGCGGGGCATGAGCAGTACTTC. It translates to CASNGLAGHEQYF. The chain is built from TRBV27 and TRBJ2-7, with 12 bases aligning to TRBD2. With V trimmed by 7 bases and J by 7 bases, 5 bases remained unmatched. The CDR3 is 13 residues long. Germline V gene sequence: CDR1 MNHEY, CDR2 SMNVEV (reference sequence).

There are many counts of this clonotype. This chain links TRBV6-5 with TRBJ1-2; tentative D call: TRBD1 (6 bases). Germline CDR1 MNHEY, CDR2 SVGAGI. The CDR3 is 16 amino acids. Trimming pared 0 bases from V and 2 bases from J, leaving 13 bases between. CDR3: CASSYSSLQGNYGYTF. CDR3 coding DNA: TGTGCCAGCAGTTACTCGTCCCTTCAGGGGAACTATGGCTACACCTTC.

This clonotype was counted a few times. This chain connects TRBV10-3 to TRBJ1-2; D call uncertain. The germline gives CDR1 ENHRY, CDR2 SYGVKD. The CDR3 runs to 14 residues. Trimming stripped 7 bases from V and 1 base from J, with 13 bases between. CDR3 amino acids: CAITLTGSNYGYTF. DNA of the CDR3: TGTGCCATCACCCTAACCGGGAGTAACTATGGCTACACCTTC.

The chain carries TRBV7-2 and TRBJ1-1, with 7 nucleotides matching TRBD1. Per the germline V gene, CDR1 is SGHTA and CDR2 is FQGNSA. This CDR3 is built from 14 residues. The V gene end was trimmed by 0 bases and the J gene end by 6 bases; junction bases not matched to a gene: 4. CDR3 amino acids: CASSLATGPPEAFF. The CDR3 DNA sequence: TGTGCCAGCAGCTTAGCGACAGGGCCTCCTGAAGCTTTCTTT. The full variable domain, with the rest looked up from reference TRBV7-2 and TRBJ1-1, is GAGVSQSPSNKVTEKGKDVELRCDPISGHTALYWYRQSLGQGLEFLIYFQGNSAPDKSGLPSDRFSAERTGGSVSTLTIQRTQQEDSAVYLCASSLATGPPEAFFGQGTRLTVV.

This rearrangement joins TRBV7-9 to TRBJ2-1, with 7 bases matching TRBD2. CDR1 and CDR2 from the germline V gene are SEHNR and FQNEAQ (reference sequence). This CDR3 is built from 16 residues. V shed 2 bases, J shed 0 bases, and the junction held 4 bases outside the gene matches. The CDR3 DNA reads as TGTGCCAGCAGCTTAAGACTAGCCAGCTCCTACAATGAGCAGTTCTTC. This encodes CASSLRLASSYNEQFF.

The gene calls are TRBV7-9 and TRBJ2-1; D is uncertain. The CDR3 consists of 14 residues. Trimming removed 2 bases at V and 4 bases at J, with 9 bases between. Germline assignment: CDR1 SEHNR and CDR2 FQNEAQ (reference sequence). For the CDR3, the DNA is TGTGCCAGCAGCTTAATTAGCCGGTACAATGAGCAGTTCTTC. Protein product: CASSLISRYNEQFF.

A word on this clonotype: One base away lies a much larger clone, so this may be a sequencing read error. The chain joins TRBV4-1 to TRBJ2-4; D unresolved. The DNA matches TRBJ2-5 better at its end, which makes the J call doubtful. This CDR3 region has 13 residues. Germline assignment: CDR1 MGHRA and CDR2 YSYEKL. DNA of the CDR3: TGCACCAGCAGCCAAATGGGAATAGAGACCCAGTACTTC. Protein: CTSSQMGIETQYF.

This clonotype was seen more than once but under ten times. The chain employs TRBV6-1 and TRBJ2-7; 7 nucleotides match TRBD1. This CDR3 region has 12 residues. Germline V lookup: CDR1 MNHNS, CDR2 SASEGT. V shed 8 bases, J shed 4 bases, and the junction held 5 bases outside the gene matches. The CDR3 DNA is TGTGCCAGCCGGACAGGCACTTACGAGCAGTACTTC. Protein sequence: CASRTGTYEQYF.

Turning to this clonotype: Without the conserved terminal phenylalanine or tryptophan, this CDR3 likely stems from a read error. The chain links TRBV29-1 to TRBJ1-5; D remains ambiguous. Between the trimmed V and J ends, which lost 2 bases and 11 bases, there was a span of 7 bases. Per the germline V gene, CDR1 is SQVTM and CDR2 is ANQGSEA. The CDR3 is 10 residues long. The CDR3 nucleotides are TGCAGCGTTGAAAGGGAGACCCAGCATTAT. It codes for CSVERETQHY.

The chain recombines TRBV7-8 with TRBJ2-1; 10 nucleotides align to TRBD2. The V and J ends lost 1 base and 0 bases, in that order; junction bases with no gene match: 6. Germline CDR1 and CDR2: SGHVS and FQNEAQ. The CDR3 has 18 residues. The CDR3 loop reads CASSLVGLADYSYNEQFF. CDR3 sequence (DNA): TGTGCCAGCAGCTTAGTTGGACTAGCGGATTACTCCTACAATGAGCAGTTCTTC.

Here the CDR3 reads CASSVERGPAFF. CDR3 nucleotides: TGTGCCAGCAGCGTAGAGAGGGGGCCAGCTTTCTTT. V is TRBV9 and J is TRBJ1-1; 7 bases are shared with TRBD1. This CDR3 has 12 amino acids. Germline values: CDR1 SGDLS, CDR2 YYNGEE. With V trimmed by 0 bases and J by 10 bases, 3 bases remained unmatched. Supplemented by reference TRBV9 and TRBJ1-1, the full variable domain reads DSGVTQTPKHLITATGQRVTLRCSPRSGDLSVYWYQQSLDQGLQFLIQYYNGEERAKGNILERFSAQQFPDLHSELNLSSLELGDSALYFCASSVERGPAFFGQGTRLTVV.

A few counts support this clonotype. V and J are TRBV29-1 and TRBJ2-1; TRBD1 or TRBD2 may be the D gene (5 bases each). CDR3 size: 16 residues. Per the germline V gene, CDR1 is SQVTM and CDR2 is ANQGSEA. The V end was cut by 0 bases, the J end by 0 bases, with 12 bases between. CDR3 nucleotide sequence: TGCAGCGTTGAAGAAGGGGAGACGAGCTCCTACAATGAGCAGTTCTTC. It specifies CSVEEGETSSYNEQFF.

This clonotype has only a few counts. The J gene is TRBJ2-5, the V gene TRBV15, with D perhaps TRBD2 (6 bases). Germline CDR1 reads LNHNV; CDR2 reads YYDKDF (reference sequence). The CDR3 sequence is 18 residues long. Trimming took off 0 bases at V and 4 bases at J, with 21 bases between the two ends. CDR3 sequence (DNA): TGTGCCACCAGCAGAGATTGGGATTCGGCGGGGATTAGAGAGACCCAGTACTTC. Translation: CATSRDWDSAGIRETQYF. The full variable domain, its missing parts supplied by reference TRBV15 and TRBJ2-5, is DAMVIQNPRYQVTQFGKPVTLSCSQTLNHNVMYWYQQKSSQAPKLLFHYYDKDFNNEADTPDNFQSRRPNTSFCFLDIRSPGLGDTAMYLCATSRDWDSAGIRETQYFGPGTRLLVL.

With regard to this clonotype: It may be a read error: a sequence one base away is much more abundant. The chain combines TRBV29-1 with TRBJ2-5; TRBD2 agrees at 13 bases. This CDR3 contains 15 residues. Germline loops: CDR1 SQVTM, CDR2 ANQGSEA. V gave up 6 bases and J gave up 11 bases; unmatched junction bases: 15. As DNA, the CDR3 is TGCAGCGTCCTCGGGACTAGCGGGGATTACAATGAGCAGTACTTC. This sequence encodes CSVLGTSGDYNEQYF.

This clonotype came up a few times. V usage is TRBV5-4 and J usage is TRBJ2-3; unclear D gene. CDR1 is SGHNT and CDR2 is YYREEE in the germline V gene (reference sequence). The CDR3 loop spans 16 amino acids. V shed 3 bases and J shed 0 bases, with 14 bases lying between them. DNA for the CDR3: TGTGCCAGCAGCTCCCCAGCGAAATCTAGCACAGATACGCAGTATTTT. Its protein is CASSSPAKSSTDTQYF.

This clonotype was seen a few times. CDR3 amino acids: CASSGEDSTSYNSPLHF. CDR3 coding DNA: TGCGCCAGCAGCGGGGAGGACAGTACCAGCTATAATTCACCCCTCCACTTT. The chain carries TRBV5-1 and TRBJ1-6; D possibly corresponds to TRBD1 (6 bases). V lost 4 bases and J lost 3, with 17 bases in between. The CDR3 has 17 amino acids. Germline values: CDR1 SGHRS, CDR2 YFSETQ.

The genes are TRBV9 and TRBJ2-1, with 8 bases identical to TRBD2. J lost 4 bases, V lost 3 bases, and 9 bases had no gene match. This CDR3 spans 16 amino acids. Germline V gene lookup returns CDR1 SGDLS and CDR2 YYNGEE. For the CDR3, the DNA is TGTGCCAGCAGCGGGGCACGGGGGGGGCCTTACAATGAGCAGTTCTTC. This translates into CASSGARGGPYNEQFF.

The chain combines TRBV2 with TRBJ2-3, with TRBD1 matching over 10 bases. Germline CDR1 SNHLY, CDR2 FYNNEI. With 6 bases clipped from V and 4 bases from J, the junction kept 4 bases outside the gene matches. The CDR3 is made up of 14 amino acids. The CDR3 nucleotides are TGTGCCAGCAGACGGGACAGGGGCCCAGATACGCAGTATTTT. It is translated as CASRRDRGPDTQYF.

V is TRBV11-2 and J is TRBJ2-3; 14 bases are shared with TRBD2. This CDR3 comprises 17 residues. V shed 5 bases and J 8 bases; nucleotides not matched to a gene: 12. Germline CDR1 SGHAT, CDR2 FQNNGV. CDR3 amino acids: CASSPGLAGGILPTQYF. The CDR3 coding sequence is TGTGCCAGCAGCCCAGGACTAGCGGGGGGAATCCTCCCTACGCAGTATTTT.

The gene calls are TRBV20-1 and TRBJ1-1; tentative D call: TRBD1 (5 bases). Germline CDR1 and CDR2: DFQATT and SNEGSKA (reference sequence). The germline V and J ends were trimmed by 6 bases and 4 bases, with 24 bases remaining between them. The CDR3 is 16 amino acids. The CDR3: CSAHWGASWVGTEAFF. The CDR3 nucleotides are TGCAGTGCGCACTGGGGCGCCTCCTGGGTGGGCACTGAAGCTTTCTTT.

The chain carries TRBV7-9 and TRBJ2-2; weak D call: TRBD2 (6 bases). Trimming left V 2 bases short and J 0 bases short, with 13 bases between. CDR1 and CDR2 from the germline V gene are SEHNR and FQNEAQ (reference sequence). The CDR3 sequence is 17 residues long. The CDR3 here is CASSLPRERANTGELFF. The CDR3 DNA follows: TGTGCCAGCAGCTTACCCAGGGAGCGGGCGAACACCGGGGAGCTGTTTTTT.

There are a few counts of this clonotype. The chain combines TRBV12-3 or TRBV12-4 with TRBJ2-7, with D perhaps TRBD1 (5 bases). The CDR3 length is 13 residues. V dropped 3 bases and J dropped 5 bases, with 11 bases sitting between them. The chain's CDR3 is CASSFRQSHEQYF. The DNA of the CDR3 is TGTGCCAGCAGTTTTAGACAGTCCCACGAGCAGTACTTC.

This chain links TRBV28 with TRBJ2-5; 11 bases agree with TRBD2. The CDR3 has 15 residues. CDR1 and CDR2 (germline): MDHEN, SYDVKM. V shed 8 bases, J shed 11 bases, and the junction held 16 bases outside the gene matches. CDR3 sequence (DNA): TGTGCCAGCCAGACCCGTAGCGGGGGGGCCTATGAGCAGTACTTC. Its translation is CASQTRSGGAYEQYF.

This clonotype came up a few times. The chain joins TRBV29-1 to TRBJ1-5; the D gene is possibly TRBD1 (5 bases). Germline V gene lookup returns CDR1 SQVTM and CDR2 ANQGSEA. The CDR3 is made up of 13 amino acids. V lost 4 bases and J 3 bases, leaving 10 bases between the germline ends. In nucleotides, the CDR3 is TGCAGCGTTGGCGGGACGTACAATCAGCCCCAGCATTTT. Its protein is CSVGGTYNQPQHF.

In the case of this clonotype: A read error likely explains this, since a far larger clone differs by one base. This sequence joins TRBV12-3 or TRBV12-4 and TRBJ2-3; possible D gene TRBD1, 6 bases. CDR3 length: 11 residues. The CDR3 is CACSLGGTQYF. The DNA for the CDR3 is TGTGCCTGCAGTTTAGGGGGTACGCAGTATTTT.

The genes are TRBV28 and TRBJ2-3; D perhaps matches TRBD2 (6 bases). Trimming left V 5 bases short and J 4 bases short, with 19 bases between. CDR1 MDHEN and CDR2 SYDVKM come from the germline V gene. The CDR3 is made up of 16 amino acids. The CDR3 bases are TGTGCCAGCAGTGTACCCTCGGGAGTTGGGGCAGATACGCAGTATTTT. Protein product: CASSVPSGVGADTQYF.